A selection of T cell receptor beta chains follows, all from one sample in a study of T cells in Graves' hyperthyroidism and ophthalmopathy. TCRdb analysed the multiplex PCR reads with MiXCR anew, one entry per CDR3 protein. The sample has about 300,000 distinct CDR3 sequences, around a fifth seen once; the top ten hold approximately 37%. The specimen sequenced was blood. These receptors came from a man aged 50-59 years with Graves' ophthalmopathy. CDR3s include the opening cysteine and the closing phenylalanine or tryptophan. The order of the fields is clone size, J gene, D gene, V gene, CDR3 DNA, CDR3 protein. A D gene is named only where the DNA matches it firmly. Rows give clone size only sometimes, using once, few, many, or a class for an expanded clone.

many,TRBJ2-7,-,TRBV7-2,TGTGCCAGCAGCTTAAACCTTTTCTCCTACGAGCAGTACTTC,CASSLNLFSYEQYF
many,TRBJ2-1,-,TRBV3-1,TGTGCCAGCAGCCTGGGGCTAGCGAAGGATGAGCAGTTCTTC,CASSLGLAKDEQFF
-,TRBJ2-1,TRBD2,TRBV14,TGTGCCAGCAGGGGGACAGACAAACGACTAGCGGGGCTGGGTGAGCAGTTCTTC,CASRGTDKRLAGLGEQFF
-,TRBJ2-1,TRBD1,TRBV7-3,TGTGCCAGCAGCTTAGAGGGGGCAAAGTACAATGAGCAGTTCTTC,CASSLEGAKYNEQFF
many,TRBJ2-3,-,TRBV30,TGTGCCTGGAGTCCACCACTAGACTACCGCACAGATACGCAGTATTTT,CAWSPPLDYRTDTQYF
many,TRBJ2-1,-,TRBV28,TGTGCCAGCAGAAGCGTTGTGCAGTTCTTC,CASRSVVQFF
many,TRBJ1-1,TRBD1,TRBV12-3/TRBV12-4,TGTGCCAGCAGGACAGGGATCAACACTGAAGCTTTCTTT,CASRTGINTEAFF
-,TRBJ1-1,-,TRBV6-1,TGTGCCAGCAGTGAAACGGACGGCCCCTTGAACACTGAAGCTTTCTTT,CASSETDGPLNTEAFF
-,TRBJ2-2,TRBD2,TRBV15,TGTGCCACCACAGCGGGATCGAACACCGGGGAGCTGTTTTTT,CATTAGSNTGELFF
few,TRBJ2-5,-,TRBV18,TGTGCCAGCTCACCAAGTTCTAGTAGGATCTCCCAAGAGACCCAGTACTTC,CASSPSSSRISQETQYF
many,TRBJ1-1,-,TRBV5-8,TGTGCCAGCAGCTTGGGCGGCAGGGTCGGAGCTTTCTTT,CASSLGGRVGAFF
-,TRBJ1-2,TRBD1,TRBV30,TGTGCCTGGAGTAGGGGGACAGGGGGCTATGGCTACACCTTC,CAWSRGTGGYGYTF
few,TRBJ2-7,-,TRBV15,TGTGCCACCAGCTCCGAGCTGGGGGCCTACGAGCAGTACTTC,CATSSELGAYEQYF
-,TRBJ1-1,TRBD1,TRBV19,TGTGCCAGTAGTCGGGACAGGGGGGTTGAAGCTTTCTTT,CASSRDRGVEAFF